Each of the 6 T cell receptor beta chains below was sequenced from the same sample in a study of T-cell reconstitution after alpha-beta-depleted transplantation in children. Unique molecular identifiers were used in preparing the TCRbeta library. TCRdb fed the PCR reads into MiXCR, producing one record per CDR3 protein. This table has about 280,000 distinct CDR3 sequences, under 14% appearing once. The sample here was peripheral blood, taken 180 days after TCRalphabeta/CD19-depleted stem cell transplant. These receptors were obtained from a male patient under 10 years old who had a stem cell transplant for chronic granulomatous disease, so the T cells may come from the graft donor.

This clonotype was seen repeatedly, ten times or more. This rearrangement joins TRBV6-1 to TRBJ1-2, with D possibly TRBD1 on 5 matching bases. The CDR3 has 14 amino acids. From germline, CDR1 is MNHNS and CDR2 SASEGT. Trimming stripped 8 bases from V and 2 bases from J, with 15 bases between. DNA for the CDR3: TGTGCCAGCGTCCTTACGGGGGGGAACTATGGCTACACCTTC. Translating it yields CASVLTGGNYGYTF.

This clonotype was seen many times. The rearrangement uses TRBV5-1 and TRBJ2-6, with D uncertain. The CDR3 totals 17 residues. V lost 2 bases and J 0 bases, leaving 12 bases between the germline ends. The germline CDR1 and CDR2 sequences are SGHRS and YFSETQ. The CDR3: CASSFGRMASGANVLTF. The CDR3 bases are TGCGCCAGCAGCTTCGGCCGCATGGCCTCTGGGGCCAACGTCCTGACTTTC.

Details on this clonotype: This may stem from a read error, because a much larger clone lies one nucleotide away. The gene calls are TRBV12-3 or TRBV12-4 and TRBJ2-1; 12 nucleotides agree with TRBD2. The CDR3 runs to 15 residues. The DNA for the CDR3 is TGTGCCAGCAGTCCTCTAGCGGGAGGGAGGGATGAGCCGTTCTTC. This sequence encodes CASSPLAGGRDEPFF.

This clonotype was recorded at least ten times. This CDR3 reads CSVEERQGSETQYF. The CDR3 DNA reads TGCAGCGTTGAAGAGAGGCAGGGATCGGAGACCCAGTACTTC. The gene calls are TRBV29-1 and TRBJ2-5, with D possibly being TRBD1 (5 bases). The CDR3 is 14 amino acids. The ends were cut back, 0 bases at V and 5 bases at J, with 13 bases in the middle. Germline values: CDR1 SQVTM, CDR2 ANQGSEA. Complete variable domain (other parts from reference TRBV29-1 and TRBJ2-5): SAVISQKPSRDICQRGTSLTIQCQVDSQVTMMFWYRQQPGQSLTLIATANQGSEATYESGFVIDKFPISRPNLTFSTLTVSNMSPEDSSIYLCSVEERQGSETQYFGPGTRLLVL.

This clonotype was counted ten times or more. V is TRBV7-8 and J is TRBJ1-2; no clear D. The ends were cut back, 5 bases at V and 8 bases at J, with 18 bases in the middle. Germline CDR1 is SGHVS and CDR2 is FQNEAQ. The CDR3 loop spans 14 amino acids. CDR3 DNA: TGTGCCAGCAGCCCGTTTCACGGGTCCCAAGGCTACACCTTC. This encodes CASSPFHGSQGYTF.

This clonotype was recorded a few times. This chain joins TRBV15 and TRBJ1-6; possibly TRBD1 for D (5 bases). The germline gives CDR1 LNHNV, CDR2 YYDKDF (reference sequence). CDR3 size: 16 residues. Trimming stripped 3 bases from V and 10 bases from J, with 19 bases between. The CDR3 region has the DNA TGTGCCACCAGCAGCCTCTCCGCGAGGGGTGACTCACCCCTCCACTTT. Translating it yields CATSSLSARGDSPLHF.